This T cell receptor beta chain came from a study of blood T cell repertoires in COVID-19. The authors' processing: How many nucleated cells were present was estimated from reference gene primer amplification. Method: immunoSEQ multiplex PCR; TCRdb's copy keeps in-frame clones and lacks some. D and trimming were read from the DNA, whereas the V and J calls and clone size are those reported in that table. The sample includes about 160,000 clones, 82% of them seen just once. Germline-derived CDR1 and CDR2 are LNHDA and SQIVND (reference sequence). This CDR3 is 15 amino acids long. The V and J ends lost 4 bases and 2 bases, in that order; junction bases with no gene match: 3.

This rearrangement joins TRBV19 to TRBJ2-1; 9 bases agree with TRBD2. The sample was peripheral blood. This receptor was taken from a woman aged 40 to 50 with COVID-19, enrolled during active disease. CDR3 region: CASSTQRGAYNEQFF. CDR3 in DNA: TGTGCCAGTAGTACACAGCGGGGGGCCTACAATGAGCAGTTCTTC.